The subject of this entry is one T cell receptor beta chain. No antigen is known for it. The V end lost 2 bases, the J end lost 0 bases, and 10 bases lay between the germline ends. The CDR3 covers 15 residues. The germline V gene encodes CDR1 MNHNY and CDR2 SVGAGI (reference sequence). The protocol was immunoSEQ multiplex PCR, while the TCRdb copy is restricted to in-frame clones and leaves out a portion. Among about 17,000 clones, about three quarters were seen once, and the ten largest hold approximately 30%. With baseline, cycle 4 day 1, and cycle 7 day 1 as timepoints, blood was sampled. The record originates from a study of OX40 agonist ivuxolimab in advanced cancers. Looking at the study overall: Aged roughly 23 to 79 with a mean of around 60 years, they were about 83% male.

Study outcomes and limitations: There were, on average, more expanded clones in CD8+ T cells than in CD4+.

V usage is TRBV6-6 and J usage is TRBJ1-1; no clear D gene. The sequenced sample was CD4+ or CD8+ T cells sorted from blood, obtained in a trial of the OX40 agonist ivuxolimab. This TCR was sampled from an adult with an advanced solid tumor such as melanoma, head and neck, liver or kidney cancer. For the CDR3, the DNA is TGTGCCAGCAGTTACGCGGTCGGGATGAACACTGAAGCTTTCTTT. Its protein product is CASSYAVGMNTEAFF.